This T cell receptor (beta chain) comes out of a study of T-cell memory formation after mild COVID-19. General study results and limits: Mainly in CM and EM were contracting CD4+ clones; CD8+ were in EMRA.

TCRdb re-called the 5' RACE reads with MiXCR, one entry per CDR3 protein. This table holds some 100,000 distinct CDR3 sequences, 11% found once. This clonotype was picked up many times. The target antigen is unknown. V was trimmed by 5 bases and J by 5 bases, leaving 7 bases between them. The CDR3 is 11 amino acids. Germline V CDR1 and CDR2: MNHNY, SVGAGI (reference sequence). Input material: PBMCs or a T cell subset sorted from them (not recorded which). This TCR derives from a man aged 18 to 30 who had mild COVID-19 (a few samples of this study predate the infection). Cell type and time point are not known. The V call is TRBV6-6, the J call TRBJ2-7; the D is unclear. The CDR3 nucleotides read TGTGCCAGCAGTGCCAGGAACGAGCAGTACTTC. Amino acid sequence: CASSARNEQYF.